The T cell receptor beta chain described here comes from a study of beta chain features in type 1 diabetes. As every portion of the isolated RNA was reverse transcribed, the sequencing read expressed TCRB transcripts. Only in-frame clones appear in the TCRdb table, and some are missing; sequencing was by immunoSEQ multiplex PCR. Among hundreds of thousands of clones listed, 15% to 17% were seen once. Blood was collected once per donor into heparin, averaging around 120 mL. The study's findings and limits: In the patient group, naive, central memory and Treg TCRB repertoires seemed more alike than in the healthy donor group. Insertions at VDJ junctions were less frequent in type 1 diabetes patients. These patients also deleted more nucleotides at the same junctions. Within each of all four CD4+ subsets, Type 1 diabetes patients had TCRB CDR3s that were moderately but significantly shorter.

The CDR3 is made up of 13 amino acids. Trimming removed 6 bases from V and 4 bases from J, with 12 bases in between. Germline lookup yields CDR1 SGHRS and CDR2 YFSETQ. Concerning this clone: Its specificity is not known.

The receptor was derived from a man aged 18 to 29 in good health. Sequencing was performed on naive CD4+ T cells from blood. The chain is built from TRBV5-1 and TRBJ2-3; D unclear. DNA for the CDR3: TGCGCCAGCAATGCCCGAGATGCAGATACGCAGTATTTT. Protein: CASNARDADTQYF.